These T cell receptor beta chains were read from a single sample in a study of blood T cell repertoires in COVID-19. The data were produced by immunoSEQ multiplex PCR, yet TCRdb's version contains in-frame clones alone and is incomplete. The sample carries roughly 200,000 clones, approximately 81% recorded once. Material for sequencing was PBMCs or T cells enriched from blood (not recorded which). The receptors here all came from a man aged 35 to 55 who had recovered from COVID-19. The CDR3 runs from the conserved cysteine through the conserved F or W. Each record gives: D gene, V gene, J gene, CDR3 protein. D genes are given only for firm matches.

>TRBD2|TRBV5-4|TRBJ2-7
CASSLSLAGSSYEQYF
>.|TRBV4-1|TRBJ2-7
CASSQEAGGPGRSYEQYF
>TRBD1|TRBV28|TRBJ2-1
CASRQGFSYNEQFF
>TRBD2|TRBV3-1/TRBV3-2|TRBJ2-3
CASSQVREGLVADTQYF
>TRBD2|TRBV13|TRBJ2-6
CASSWTSGRLPGANVLTF
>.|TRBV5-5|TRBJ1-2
CASSLVQDRKVVNYGYTF
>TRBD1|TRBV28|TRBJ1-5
CASSRQGHNQPQHF
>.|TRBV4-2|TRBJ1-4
CASSQEAGTNEKLFF
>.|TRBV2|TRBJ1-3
CASSEERLGNTIYF
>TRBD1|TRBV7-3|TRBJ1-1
CASRPGTGSSEAFF
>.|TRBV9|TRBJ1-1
CASSSSRSRNTEAFF
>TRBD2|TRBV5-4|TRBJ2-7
CATGREGPYYEQYF